The source of this T cell receptor (beta chain) is a study of T cell repertoires in cytomegalovirus infection. Germline-derived CDR1 and CDR2 are MNHEY and SMNVEV (reference sequence). This CDR3 comprises 15 residues. V was trimmed by 4 bases and J by 1 base, leaving 10 bases between them. Ten or more counts support this clonotype. TCRdb passed the reads through MiXCR, listing each CDR3 protein once. The sample lists fewer than 550,000 distinct CDR3 sequences, 26% occurring once. The sample was PBMCs. This TCR derives from a human donor in good health (CMV status not recorded). Some clones in this sample may be carry-over from other donors' samples. The chain couples TRBV27 to TRBJ2-2; D gene ambiguous. This CDR3 reads CASSSHDRNTGELFF. The DNA of the CDR3 is TGTGCCAGCAGTTCCCACGATCGGAACACCGGGGAGCTGTTTTTT.